A single TCR beta chain is shown here with its context. The antigen is undetermined. An Oncomine TCR Beta short-read assay was used to sequence the DNA from cultured CD4+ T cells. One entry per CDR3 protein, called by TCRdb with MiXCR from the PCR reads. Of around 19,000 distinct CDR3 sequences detected, around 63% appear once; the ten largest clones hold roughly 4%. The record originates from a study of vaccination and CD4 T cells after COVID-19. Turning to the study itself: Overlapping spike pools from SARS-CoV-2 and HCoV-NL63, HCoV-OC43 and HCoV-229E served as culture stimuli. Study findings and constraints: From a median of roughly 21 to 38, SARS-CoV-2-reactive clonotypes increased, though not significantly.

Treatment specified: roughly ten-day PBMC culture with coronavirus spike peptide pools or control peptides (ViraFEST assay). A negative selection step was used to isolate CD4+ T cells once culture had run for around ten days. V lost 3 bases, J lost 2 bases, and 23 bases lay in between. Germline values: CDR1 SGHTA, CDR2 FQGNSA. The CDR3 length is 18 residues. The chain is built from TRBV7-2 and TRBJ2-7; D could derive from TRBD1 or TRBD2 (5 bases each). The clonotype originates from a human donor who had recovered from COVID-19. Sequencing input: CD4+ T cells from blood, cultured in vitro. The CDR3 coding sequence is TGTGCCAGCAGCTTGACCTACAGAGCCGGGACGGGTACCTACGAGCAGTACTTC. Protein: CASSLTYRAGTGTYEQYF.